Included here is one T cell receptor (beta chain) sequence, with context. The antigen remains unidentified. The same CDR3 arises from other DNA sequences in this sample as well. These data are taken from a study of cytomegalovirus exposure and HLA in healthy donors. Profiled with immunoSEQ multiplex PCR; TCRdb holds only in-frame clones, not every one. In the table there are approximately 120,000 clones, more than 95% of which are singletons. Study-wide points: Reports indicated that the classifier achieved high specificity and sensitivity in diagnosing cytomegalovirus status.

The germline V gene encodes CDR1 SQVTM and CDR2 ANQGSEA. This CDR3 is 12 amino acids long. Trimming took off 7 bases at V and 0 bases at J, with 9 bases between the two ends. Input material: PBMCs. The receptor's source is a man aged 18-30 years in good health and CMV-seronegative. V and J are TRBV29-1 and TRBJ1-1; no clear D. The CDR3 reads CSALHMNTEAFF. The CDR3 DNA follows: TGCAGCGCTTTGCACATGAACACTGAAGCTTTCTTT.